The 29 T cell receptor beta chains in this list originate from one sample, sequenced in a study of CD8+ T cells in alopecia areata. Once RNA had been extracted, it was reverse transcribed into cDNA to act as the sequencing template. The assay was immunoSEQ multiplex PCR, and TCRdb's table has in-frame clones only and misses some. The table lists fewer than 200,000 clones, approximately 59% of them singletons. Material: CD4+ T cells sorted from blood, obtained at week 0. These receptors were collected from a human donor with alopecia areata.

This sequence joins TRBV6-6 and TRBJ2-7; TRBD1 aligns across 9 bases. This CDR3 comprises 16 residues. The junction had 11 bases not matched to a gene; V was cut back by 6 bases and J by 2 bases. Germline loops: CDR1 MNHNY, CDR2 SVGAGI (reference sequence). As DNA, the CDR3 is TGTGCCAGCAGACCCGACAGGGGGTCACCGGCCTACGAGCAGTACTTC. Translation gives CASRPDRGSPAYEQYF.

The V gene is TRBV5-1, the J gene TRBJ1-1; D not certain. Germline V gene lookup returns CDR1 SGHRS and CDR2 YFSETQ. The V gene lost 5 bases and the J gene lost 4 bases, with 12 bases spanning the gap. The CDR3 runs 13 residues. The CDR3 nucleotides are TGCGCCAGCAGACCGACGGCCGGCACTGAAGCTTTCTTT. It codes for CASRPTAGTEAFF.

The chain uses TRBV27 and TRBJ2-6; 7 positions agree with TRBD1. CDR1 MNHEY and CDR2 SMNVEV come from the germline V gene (reference sequence). CDR3 length equals 18 residues. V shed 5 bases, J shed 0 bases, and the junction held 10 bases outside the gene matches. CDR3 sequence: CASSPTGTANSGANVLTF. The CDR3 DNA follows: TGTGCCAGCAGTCCGACCGGGACAGCCAACTCTGGGGCCAACGTCCTGACTTTC.

This chain joins TRBV4-2 and TRBJ2-5; 9 bases line up with TRBD2. Germline V lookup: CDR1 LGHNA, CDR2 YNFKEQ. J gave up 1 base and V 4 bases, and 10 bases lay outside the gene matches. This CDR3 is 17 amino acids long. DNA of the CDR3: TGTGCCAGCAGCCCCACTAATCTACTAGCGGGCCAAGAGACCCAGTACTTC. Its translation is CASSPTNLLAGQETQYF.

This clone was counted between two and nine times. The chain is built from TRBV12-5 and TRBJ1-3; D perhaps matches TRBD1 (5 bases). The CDR3 contains 14 residues. V was pared by 6 bases and J by 2 bases, with 11 bases between. Looked up from germline, CDR1 is LGHNT and CDR2 is FRNRAP. This CDR3 reads CASGSGTTGNTIYF. The CDR3 region has the DNA TGTGCTAGTGGCTCAGGGACTACTGGAAACACCATATATTTT.

The rearrangement uses TRBV4-1 and TRBJ2-5; the match to TRBD2 covers 13 bases. The V gene end was trimmed by 2 bases and the J gene end by 5 bases; junction bases not matched to a gene: 2. There are 15 residues in the CDR3. Germline V gene lookup returns CDR1 MGHRA and CDR2 YSYEKL. The CDR3 reads CASSQPGLAGETQYF. DNA for the CDR3: TGCGCCAGCAGCCAACCGGGACTAGCGGGGGAGACCCAGTACTTC.

J is TRBJ2-5 and V is TRBV6-5; no reliable D call. V lost 0 bases, J lost 9 bases, and 11 bases lay in between. CDR3 size: 13 residues. Germline CDR1 MNHEY, CDR2 SVGAGI. The DNA for the CDR3 is TGTGCCAGCAGTTACTCCGAGGCCCCAGCCCAGTACTTC. It is translated as CASSYSEAPAQYF.

This clone was detected a few times. J is TRBJ2-2 and V is TRBV5-1; TRBD1 might be the D (5 bases). V shed 2 bases and J shed 7 bases, with 15 bases lying between them. This CDR3 has 15 residues. Looked up from germline, CDR1 is SGHRS and CDR2 is YFSETQ. This CDR3 is CASSFETGWGGELFF. The CDR3, as DNA: TGCGCCAGCAGCTTTGAAACAGGATGGGGCGGGGAGCTGTTTTTT.

The chain links TRBV15 to TRBJ1-2, with D uncertain. Germline V CDR1 and CDR2: LNHNV, YYDKDF (reference sequence). CDR3 length: 19 amino acids. V gave up 5 bases and J gave up 4 bases, with 29 bases separating them. CDR3 sequence reads: CATSFRSTATAPSRYGYTF. The CDR3 DNA follows: TGTGCCACCAGCTTTCGATCGACGGCTACAGCCCCGTCCCGCTATGGCTACACCTTC.

This clone was seen a handful of times. The rearrangement uses TRBV5-6 and TRBJ1-2, with TRBD1 matching 7 bases. CDR3 length: 15 residues. The germline CDR1 and CDR2 sequences are SGHDT and YYEEEE. With 0 bases clipped from V and 2 bases from J, the junction kept 4 bases outside the gene matches. The CDR3 DNA follows: TGTGCCAGCAGCTTGGTGGAGGACAGGAACTATGGCTACACCTTC. Its translation: CASSLVEDRNYGYTF.

J is TRBJ2-7 and V is TRBV2; possibly TRBD2 for D (5 bases). The CDR3 sequence is 12 residues long. Germline CDR1 SNHLY, CDR2 FYNNEI. Trimming took off 4 bases at V and 3 bases at J, with 7 bases between the two ends. The chain's CDR3 is CASSVRGYEQYF. CDR3 coding DNA: TGTGCCAGCAGTGTTCGGGGCTACGAGCAGTACTTC.

The chain carries TRBV27 and TRBJ1-1; TRBD1 agrees at 7 bases. V lost 2 bases to trimming and J lost 9 bases; unmatched junction nucleotides: 12. The CDR3 spans 15 residues. CDR1 is MNHEY and CDR2 is SMNVEV in the germline V gene (reference sequence). CDR3 loop: CASSLNLRGQAKAFF. The CDR3, as DNA: TGTGCCAGCAGTTTAAACCTCCGAGGACAGGCGAAAGCTTTCTTT.

J is TRBJ1-2 and V is TRBV2; TRBD1 matches at 7 bases. The CDR3 extends over 15 amino acids. Trimming cost V 4 bases and J 1 base; bases outside gene matches: 6. The V gene's germline CDR1 is SNHLY and CDR2 FYNNEI. The CDR3 sequence is CASSGGQTSNYGYTF. The CDR3 DNA reads as TGTGCCAGCAGTGGGGGACAGACCAGTAACTATGGCTACACCTTC.

Details on this clone: Other nucleotide sequences in the sample specify the same CDR3. The rearrangement links TRBV5-1 to TRBJ2-5, with D uncertain. This CDR3 comprises 11 residues. V lost 4 bases, J lost 2 bases, and 3 bases lay in between. The germline V gene encodes CDR1 SGHRS and CDR2 YFSETQ. CDR3 residues: CASSLQETQYF. CDR3 in DNA: TGCGCCAGCAGCCTGCAAGAGACCCAGTACTTC.

This clone is a singleton in its sample. This chain links TRBV6-5 with TRBJ1-1; D not certain. V was shortened by 5 bases and J by 2 bases, with 3 bases between the two germline ends. CDR1 is MNHEY and CDR2 is SVGAGI in the germline V gene. This CDR3 has 11 residues. CDR3 coding DNA: TGTGCCAGCAGTGAAAACACTGAAGCTTTCTTT. Protein: CASSENTEAFF.

A single count supports this clone. CDR3 in DNA: TGTGCCAGCAGCCAAGGCAAGCTCTACGAGCAGTACTTC. Translating gives CASSQGKLYEQYF. This chain connects TRBV7-9 to TRBJ2-7; D uncertain. V was pared by 5 bases and J by 3 bases, with 11 bases between. Per the germline V gene, CDR1 is SEHNR and CDR2 is FQNEAQ (reference sequence). The CDR3 extends over 13 amino acids.

This clone showed up many times. V is TRBV18 and J is TRBJ2-7, with a possible D match to TRBD2 (6 bases). V lost 8 bases and J 2 bases, leaving 13 bases between the germline ends. In germline, CDR1 is KGHSH, CDR2 LQKENI. The CDR3 loop spans 13 amino acids. The CDR3 DNA sequence: TGTGCCAGCCGAGGGGACTCAGCCTACGAGCAGTACTTC. This codes for CASRGDSAYEQYF.

This chain links TRBV30 with TRBJ1-1; weak D call: TRBD1 (6 bases). The germline gives CDR1 GTSNPN, CDR2 SVGIG (reference sequence). CDR3 length equals 12 residues. The CDR3 is CALSRGATEAFF. The CDR3 DNA is TGTGCTCTGAGCAGGGGCGCCACTGAAGCTTTCTTT.

In this sample, this clone turned up a few times. The junction departs from germline at one end; a sequencing error may be responsible. V gene TRBV5-6 combines with J gene TRBJ2-3; possibly TRBD1 for D (6 bases). Germline CDR1 and CDR2: SGHDT and YYEEEE. The CDR3 is made up of 13 amino acids. The CDR3 here is CASSLSAGTTWGF. The CDR3 DNA reads as TGTGCCAGCAGCTTGTCAGCTGGGACAACGTGGGGTTTT.

This clone was found a few times. CDR3 DNA: TGTGCCAGCAGCTTAGCGGGACGGAACACCGGGGAGCTGTTTTTT. This encodes CASSLAGRNTGELFF. The chain carries TRBV11-2 and TRBJ2-2; D might be TRBD1 or TRBD2, each matching 5 bases. The CDR3 extends over 15 amino acids. V lost 1 base and J lost 1, with 7 bases in between. CDR1 and CDR2 from the germline V gene are SGHAT and FQNNGV.

The chain uses TRBV27 and TRBJ2-5, with D tentatively TRBD1 (7 bases). Trimming stripped 1 base from V and 1 base from J, with 13 bases between. CDR3 length: 16 amino acids. The V gene's germline CDR1 is MNHEY and CDR2 SMNVEV (reference sequence). CDR3 protein: CASSLLRQGGQETQYF. Here the CDR3 DNA reads TGTGCCAGCAGTTTATTGCGGCAGGGGGGCCAAGAGACCCAGTACTTC.

The chain has TRBV29-1 and TRBJ2-1; 7 bases map to TRBD1. This CDR3 is 14 amino acids long. The V gene end was trimmed by 8 bases and the J gene end by 5 bases; junction bases not matched to a gene: 12. Germline V lookup: CDR1 SQVTM, CDR2 ANQGSEA. The CDR3: CSTATGTLNNEQFF. CDR3 nucleotide sequence: TGCAGCACAGCGACAGGGACCCTAAACAATGAGCAGTTCTTC.

This clone was recorded a few times. The CDR3 nucleotides are TGTGCCAGCACGCTACAGGTGGATGATGAAAAACTGTTTTTT. It yields the protein CASTLQVDDEKLFF. This rearrangement joins TRBV6-6 to TRBJ1-4; weak D call: TRBD1 (5 bases). V shed 7 bases and J shed 6 bases, with 15 bases lying between them. CDR1 is MNHNY, CDR2 SVGAGI, per germline (reference sequence). CDR3 length: 14 amino acids.

The chain combines TRBV2 with TRBJ2-5; D is unresolved. The CDR3 is 11 amino acids. Germline V lookup: CDR1 SNHLY, CDR2 FYNNEI. V gave up 2 bases and J gave up 3 bases, with 1 base separating them. The CDR3 loop is CASSEKETQYF. CDR3 nucleotide sequence: TGTGCCAGCAGTGAAAAAGAGACCCAGTACTTC.

The chain links TRBV9 to TRBJ1-3; D gene uncertain. The CDR3 has 15 residues. Germline loops: CDR1 SGDLS, CDR2 YYNGEE. The V and J ends lost 3 bases and 0 bases respectively, with 10 bases between them. The CDR3 DNA reads TGTGCCAGCAGCGCCCGGGAGCTCTCTGGAAACACCATATATTTT. It is translated as CASSARELSGNTIYF.

The chain's CDR3 is CASSLEGLAGELFF. Written as DNA, the CDR3 is TGTGCCAGCAGCTTAGAAGGGTTGGCCGGGGAGCTGTTTTTT. The chain carries TRBV11-3 and TRBJ2-2; D remains ambiguous. This CDR3 contains 14 residues. CDR1 SGHNT and CDR2 YENEEA come from the germline V gene. V was cut by 0 bases and J by 6 bases, with 8 bases left in between. The whole variable domain, remainder taken from reference TRBV11-3 and TRBJ2-2, is EAGVVQSPRYKIIEKKQPVAFWCNPISGHNTLYWYLQNLGQGPELLIRYENEEAVDDSQLPKDRFSAERLKGVDSTLKIQPAELGDSAVYLCASSLEGLAGELFFGEGSRLTVL.

The chain joins TRBV5-8 to TRBJ2-7, with D tentatively TRBD2 (6 bases). In germline, CDR1 is SGHTS, CDR2 YDEGEE. The CDR3 extends over 13 amino acids. V shed 2 bases and J shed 1 base, with 7 bases lying between them. In DNA, the CDR3 is TGTGCCAGCAGCTTTGGGGGGTCCTACGAGCAGTACTTC. Translating gives CASSFGGSYEQYF.

This clone was seen only a few times. The rearrangement joins TRBV7-9 to TRBJ1-4, with D maybe TRBD1 (5 bases). The ends were cut back, 5 bases at V and 8 bases at J, with 18 bases in the middle. Germline V lookup: CDR1 SEHNR, CDR2 FQNEAQ (reference sequence). The CDR3 totals 15 residues. Here the CDR3 reads CASSPRQPGTEKLFF. The DNA for the CDR3 is TGTGCCAGCAGCCCCCGTCAACCCGGGACGGAAAAACTGTTTTTT.

In the case of this clone: The sample contains more than one DNA sequence encoding this CDR3. The chain links TRBV11-2 to TRBJ1-6; D is perhaps TRBD1 (6 bases). Trimming pared 5 bases from V and 10 bases from J, leaving 18 bases between. CDR1 and CDR2 from the germline V gene are SGHAT and FQNNGV. CDR3 size: 15 residues. The CDR3 protein is CASSLTPGANSPLHF. CDR3 nucleotide sequence: TGTGCCAGCAGCCTGACCCCAGGGGCGAACTCACCCCTCCACTTT.